This T cell receptor beta chain appears in the sequencing data of a study of shared clonotypes between healthy human individuals. Study-level background: CD4 naive cells filled three plates per donor, CD4 memory three, CD8 naive two and CD8 memory one.

Naive-designated CD8 cells lacked CD45RO, were positively enriched for CCR7, and omitted terminally differentiated effector memory CD45RA+ cells. Authors' data handling: ImmunoSEQ supplied junction-only sequences lacking quality scores, so filtering was different. Assay used: immunoSEQ multiplex PCR; TCRdb lists only in-frame clones, some missing. D and trimming come from the DNA, and the V and J calls and clone size come from that table. The data show hundreds of thousands of clones, roughly 94% seen once. V was shortened by 4 bases and J by 3 bases, with 14 bases between the two germline ends. The CDR3 runs 14 residues.

The rearrangement uses TRBV5-7 and TRBJ2-7, with D perhaps given as TRBD1 or TRBD2 (5 bases each). TRBV5-7 is assigned to the ORF class and has an uncertain function. What was sequenced was naive CD8+ T cells sorted from blood. The receptor comes from a man aged 30-40 years in good health. The CDR3 loop reads CASSPGPGSYEQYF. The CDR3 region has the DNA TGTGCCAGCAGCCCAGGGCCGGGGAGCTACGAGCAGTACTTC.